Each of the 25 T cell receptor beta chains below was sequenced from the same sample in a study of blood T cell repertoires in COVID-19. Measured with immunoSEQ multiplex PCR; TCRdb has only the in-frame clones, and not every one. This sample yields about 190,000 clones, of which around four fifths are seen a single time; around an eighth belongs to the top ten. Sequencing was carried out using peripheral blood. The receptors here all came from a man aged 30 to 39 with active or convalescent COVID-19.

The chain carries TRBV5-1 and TRBJ2-2; a weak D match, TRBD1 (6 bases). V lost 0 bases and J lost 0, with 12 bases in between. This CDR3 contains 17 residues. Germline lookup yields CDR1 SGHRS and CDR2 YFSETQ. CDR3 loop: CASSLAQGIANTGELFF. CDR3 sequence (DNA): TGCGCCAGCAGCTTGGCGCAGGGGATCGCGAACACCGGGGAGCTGTTTTTT. Full variable domain (outside the CDR3, taken from reference TRBV5-1 and TRBJ2-2): KAGVTQTPRYLIKTRGQQVTLSCSPISGHRSVSWYQQTPGQGLQFLFEYFSETQRNKGNFPGRFSGRQFSNSRSEMNVSTLELGDSALYLCASSLAQGIANTGELFFGEGSRLTVL.

This sequence joins TRBV5-1 and TRBJ1-2, with D possibly TRBD1 on 6 matching bases. Trimming left V 1 base short and J 8 bases short, with 15 bases between. CDR3 length: 14 amino acids. Germline-derived CDR1 and CDR2 are SGHRS and YFSETQ. CDR3 loop: CASSLQEQGAGYTF. DNA for the CDR3: TGCGCCAGCAGCTTGCAAGAACAGGGAGCGGGCTACACCTTC.

The chain uses TRBV7-2 and TRBJ1-1; 9 bases are a match to TRBD1. Trimming took 6 bases from V and 4 from J; bases not matched to a gene: 6. CDR3 length: 14 amino acids. Germline loops: CDR1 SGHTA, CDR2 FQGNSA. The DNA of the CDR3 is TGTGCCAGCAGGGGACAGGGTACGGGCACTGAAGCTTTCTTT. Translating gives CASRGQGTGTEAFF.

J is TRBJ1-1 and V is TRBV5-1; the D is unclear. This CDR3 region has 14 residues. The germline CDR1 and CDR2 sequences are SGHRS and YFSETQ. With 4 bases removed from V and 0 bases from J, the gap between germline ends came to 10 bases. CDR3 coding DNA: TGCGCCAGCAGCCCGGTCGCCTTGAACACTGAAGCTTTCTTT. Its translation is CASSPVALNTEAFF.

The chain couples TRBV30 to TRBJ2-2, with TRBD1 identical over 11 bases. The junction had 9 bases not matched to a gene; V was cut back by 5 bases and J by 7 bases. The germline V gene encodes CDR1 GTSNPN and CDR2 SVGIG (reference sequence). The CDR3 covers 15 residues. CDR3 residues: CAWLPGTGGGGELFF. The CDR3 DNA reads TGTGCCTGGCTCCCAGGGACAGGGGGTGGCGGGGAGCTGTTTTTT.

A word on this clone: The sample holds other DNA sequences that translate to the same CDR3. CDR3 nucleotides: TGTGCCAGCAGTTACCCGGGACAGGGAGGTCAGCCCCAGCATTTT. This gives the protein CASSYPGQGGQPQHF. The chain recombines TRBV6-2 or TRBV6-3 with TRBJ1-5, with 9 bases lining up with TRBD1. After removal of 2 bases from V and 6 bases from J, the junction contained 5 bases not matched to a gene. The CDR3 loop spans 15 amino acids. Germline values: CDR1 MNHEY, CDR2 SVGEGT.

The chain links TRBV3-1 (or the pseudogene TRBV3-2) to TRBJ2-1; TRBD1 aligns across 7 bases. In germline, CDR1 is LGHDT, CDR2 YNNKEL (reference sequence). This CDR3 has 16 residues. V gave up 0 bases and J gave up 5 bases; unmatched junction bases: 7. CDR3 amino acids: CASSQDPTGPNNEQFF. DNA for the CDR3: TGTGCCAGCAGCCAAGACCCGACAGGGCCGAACAATGAGCAGTTCTTC.

The V gene is TRBV2, the J gene TRBJ2-7; perhaps TRBD1 as D (5 bases). Per the germline V gene, CDR1 is SNHLY and CDR2 is FYNNEI. The CDR3 covers 14 residues. V lost 2 bases and J lost 5, with 13 bases in between. The CDR3 loop reads CASSEWQGLNEQYF. The CDR3, as DNA: TGTGCCAGCAGTGAATGGCAGGGTCTCAACGAGCAGTACTTC.

The V and J genes are TRBV20-1 and TRBJ1-1; a possible D gene is TRBD1 (6 bases). Germline CDR1 DFQATT, CDR2 SNEGSKA (reference sequence). The V and J ends lost 5 bases and 8 bases respectively, with 12 bases between them. The CDR3 loop spans 11 amino acids. The CDR3 region is CSASGALEAFF. The CDR3, as DNA: TGCAGTGCTTCAGGGGCTCTGGAAGCTTTCTTT.

The CDR3 bases are TGTGCCAGCGCTACCACGGGACACTTATCCTACGAGCAGTACGTC. Translating gives CASATTGHLSYEQYV. The chain carries TRBV11-3 and TRBJ2-7; D perhaps matches TRBD1 (6 bases). The germline V gene encodes CDR1 SGHNT and CDR2 YENEEA. V shed 8 bases and J shed 1 base, with 18 bases lying between them. The CDR3 has 15 amino acids.

This chain uses TRBV24-1 with TRBJ1-5; weak D call: TRBD1 (5 bases). Per the germline V gene, CDR1 is KGHDR and CDR2 is SFDVKD. The CDR3 runs to 12 residues. V lost 0 bases to trimming and J lost 12 bases, with 8 bases between them. As DNA, the CDR3 is TGTGCCACCAGTGATTTGGCAGGGATCCAGCATTTT. Protein: CATSDLAGIQHF.

The chain links TRBV19 to TRBJ1-1, with TRBD1 matching 8 bases. V gave up 5 bases and J gave up 5 bases; unmatched junction bases: 10. The CDR3 spans 15 residues. Germline loops: CDR1 LNHDA, CDR2 SQIVND (reference sequence). The CDR3 sequence: CASSPMTGVRTEAFF. The CDR3 coding sequence is TGTGCCAGTAGTCCGATGACAGGGGTAAGGACTGAAGCTTTCTTT.

The chain joins TRBV6-5 to TRBJ2-7, with D maybe TRBD1 (6 bases). Trimming took off 8 bases at V and 7 bases at J, with 18 bases between the two ends. The CDR3 extends over 13 amino acids. Germline V CDR1 and CDR2: MNHEY, SVGAGI. The CDR3 DNA reads as TGTGCCAGCCGACAGGACCTCCTGGGAGAGCAGTACGTC. Its protein is CASRQDLLGEQYV.

The rearrangement uses TRBV18 and TRBJ2-5, with TRBD1 as a possible D gene (5 bases). This CDR3 spans 15 amino acids. Trimming took 4 bases from V and 1 from J, leaving 13 bases between them. CDR1 and CDR2 from the germline V gene are KGHSH and LQKENI. CDR3 nucleotide sequence: TGTGCCAGCTCACAACAAAGACAGACCCAAGAGACCCAGTACTTC. It yields the protein CASSQQRQTQETQYF.

There are many counts of this clone. This sequence joins TRBV2 and TRBJ2-7; D perhaps matches TRBD1 (6 bases). The CDR3 contains 13 residues. V gave up 10 bases and J gave up 0 bases, with 13 bases separating them. Germline assignment: CDR1 SNHLY and CDR2 FYNNEI. This CDR3 is CATQDSPSYEQYF. DNA of the CDR3: TGTGCCACCCAGGACAGTCCCTCCTACGAGCAGTACTTC.

The V gene is TRBV30, the J gene TRBJ1-3, with a weak D call TRBD1 (5 bases). This CDR3 is built from 13 residues. The germline V gene encodes CDR1 GTSNPN and CDR2 SVGIG (reference sequence). V was clipped by 5 bases and J by 1 base, with 9 bases between them. The CDR3 here is CAWATASGNTIYF. CDR3 sequence (DNA): TGTGCCTGGGCGACAGCTTCTGGAAACACCATATATTTT.

This chain uses TRBV19 with TRBJ1-4; D might be TRBD1 (6 bases). V was clipped by 6 bases and J by 2 bases, with 13 bases between them. CDR1 is LNHDA and CDR2 is SQIVND in the germline V gene (reference sequence). CDR3 length: 15 amino acids. This chain's CDR3 is CASRNHRVTNEKLFF. The CDR3 DNA reads as TGTGCCAGTAGGAACCACAGGGTGACTAATGAAAAACTGTTTTTT. The full variable domain, in which reference TRBV19 and TRBJ1-4 provide the parts outside the CDR3, is DGGITQSPKYLFRKEGQNVTLSCEQNLNHDAMYWYRQDPGQGLRLIYYSQIVNDFQKGDIAEGYSVSREKKESFPLTVTSAQKNPTAFYLCASRNHRVTNEKLFFGSGTQLSVL.

The V and J genes are TRBV11-2 and TRBJ1-3, with 9 bases identical to TRBD1. There are 16 residues in the CDR3. V lost 5 bases to trimming and J lost 0 bases; unmatched junction nucleotides: 5. Germline V lookup: CDR1 SGHAT, CDR2 FQNNGV. The DNA for the CDR3 is TGTGCCAGCAGCGAACAGGGGGCCCTCTCTGGAAACACCATATATTTT. It encodes CASSEQGALSGNTIYF.

The V and J genes are TRBV5-1 and TRBJ2-7; unclear D gene. The CDR3 has 13 amino acids. Trimming removed 7 bases from V and 4 bases from J, with 15 bases in between. CDR1 and CDR2 from the germline V gene are SGHRS and YFSETQ. The CDR3 bases are TGCGCCAGCTGCGTGCAAGGCGGATACGAGCAGTACTTC. This sequence encodes CASCVQGGYEQYF. Full variable domain (rest looked up from reference TRBV5-1 and TRBJ2-7): KAGVTQTPRYLIKTRGQQVTLSCSPISGHRSVSWYQQTPGQGLQFLFEYFSETQRNKGNFPGRFSGRQFSNSRSEMNVSTLELGDSALYLCASCVQGGYEQYFGPGTRLTVT.

CDR3: CASSLYPTGSTEAFF. CDR3 nucleotides: TGTGCCAGCAGTTTATACCCCACAGGGAGCACTGAAGCTTTCTTT. The chain carries TRBV28 and TRBJ1-1, with a tentative D call TRBD1 (6 bases). V was shortened by 1 base and J by 4 bases, with 13 bases between the two germline ends. Per the germline V gene, CDR1 is MDHEN and CDR2 is SYDVKM. The CDR3 is 15 residues long.

This chain's CDR3 is CASGPGQWMEPLHF. For the CDR3, the DNA is TGTGCTAGTGGCCCGGGACAGTGGATGGAGCCCCTCCACTTT. The chain links TRBV12-5 to TRBJ1-6, with 7 positions matching TRBD1. The V segment lost 6 bases and the J segment 13 bases; nucleotides outside the gene matches: 12. The CDR3 totals 14 residues. Germline V gene data show CDR1 as LGHNT and CDR2 as FRNRAP. Drawing the rest from reference TRBV12-5 and TRBJ1-6, the complete variable domain is DARVTQTPRHKVTEMGQEVTMRCQPILGHNTVFWYRQTMMQGLELLAYFRNRAPLDDSGMPKDRFSAEMPDATLATLKIQPSEPRDSAVYFCASGPGQWMEPLHFGNGTRLTVT.

V is TRBV27 and J is TRBJ2-2; tentatively, D is TRBD1 (5 bases). The CDR3 consists of 16 residues. Germline V gene sequence: CDR1 MNHEY, CDR2 SMNVEV (reference sequence). Deletions cut 6 bases from V and 2 bases from J, with 16 bases between. The CDR3 loop reads CASSLRQIVNTGELFF. In DNA, the CDR3 is TGTGCCAGCAGCCTCCGACAGATAGTAAACACCGGGGAGCTGTTTTTT.

This clone was seen just once. V and J are TRBV6-5 and TRBJ1-6, with D uncertain. CDR1 and CDR2 from the germline V gene are MNHEY and SVGAGI. V lost 1 base and J 3 bases, leaving 7 bases between the germline ends. This CDR3 is 15 amino acids long. CDR3 sequence reads: CASSYLQVYNSPLHF. CDR3 in DNA: TGTGCCAGCAGTTACTTGCAGGTCTATAATTCACCCCTCCACTTT.

Concerning this clone itself: One end of the junction does not line up with germline, which may come from a read error. The chain recombines TRBV7-7 with TRBJ2-5, with TRBD2 matching over 10 bases. Germline V gene sequence: CDR1 SSHAT, CDR2 FNYEAQ (reference sequence). The CDR3 sequence is 16 residues long. CDR3 residues: CASSLALAGVKETQYF. CDR3 coding DNA: TGTGCTAGCAGCTTAGCGCTAGCGGGGGTGAAAGAGACCCAGTACTTC.

This clone showed up just a few times. The V call is TRBV19, the J call TRBJ1-4; tentative D call: TRBD1 (6 bases). The CDR3 loop spans 15 amino acids. V lost 2 bases to trimming and J lost 4 bases, with 11 bases between them. Germline V lookup: CDR1 LNHDA, CDR2 SQIVND (reference sequence). The CDR3 loop reads CASSISTGLNEKLFF. For the CDR3, the DNA is TGTGCCAGTAGTATATCAACAGGGCTTAATGAAAAACTGTTTTTT. The whole variable domain, remainder taken from reference TRBV19 and TRBJ1-4, is DGGITQSPKYLFRKEGQNVTLSCEQNLNHDAMYWYRQDPGQGLRLIYYSQIVNDFQKGDIAEGYSVSREKKESFPLTVTSAQKNPTAFYLCASSISTGLNEKLFFGSGTQLSVL.